The clone carrying this TCR beta chain has more than one count but fewer than ten. The antigen is not known. TCR alpha and TCR beta cDNA libraries carrying sample barcodes and UMIs were produced by 5'RACE using constant-segment primers. TCRdb called the 5' RACE reads again in MiXCR, with one record for every CDR3 protein. Counted here are under 250,000 distinct CDR3 sequences, under 12% occurring once; the ten biggest clones make up around 2.9%. Per the germline V gene, CDR1 is MGHDK and CDR2 is SYGVNS. Trimming stripped 2 bases from V and 3 bases from J, with 9 bases between. The CDR3 totals 14 residues. These data originate in a study of T-cell memory formation after mild COVID-19. Background on the study: Clusters were largely donor specific. General study results and limits: The main location of contracting CD4+ clones was CM and EM, and that of contracting CD8+ clones was EMRA. Second-wave clones that peaked on day 37 lacked confirmed SARS-CoV-2 specificity.

This receptor was identified in a man between 18 and 35 years old who had mild COVID-19 (a few samples of this study predate the infection). Cell type and time point are not known. The rearrangement links TRBV25-1 to TRBJ2-3; possible D gene TRBD2, 5 bases. Sequencing was done on a sample of PBMCs or a T cell subset sorted from them (not recorded which). This chain's CDR3 is CASSEQEATDTQYF. In nucleotides, the CDR3 is TGTGCCAGCAGTGAACAGGAGGCTACAGATACGCAGTATTTT.